This T cell receptor beta chain came from a study of control samples from healthy donors and cancer patients. With 4 bases clipped from V and 7 bases from J, the junction kept 13 bases outside the gene matches. The CDR3 has 16 amino acids. Germline CDR1 reads MGHRA; CDR2 reads YSYEKL. TCRdb keeps only in-frame clones here, not all; method: immunoSEQ multiplex PCR. There are approximately 160,000 clones in the sample; 91% occur only once, and just over 2% lies in the top ten. The V and J genes are TRBV4-1 and TRBJ2-4; 7 bases are a match to TRBD2. The clonotype originates from a woman aged 40 to 49 in good health. Sequences were obtained from blood. The CDR3 loop reads CASSPLAGPGGNIQYF. For the CDR3, the DNA is TGCGCCAGCAGCCCGCTAGCCGGGCCCGGGGGGAACATTCAGTACTTC.